This T cell receptor (beta chain) was identified during a study of cytomegalovirus exposure and HLA in healthy donors. Germline CDR1 is LNHDA and CDR2 is SQIVND (reference sequence). This CDR3 has 13 residues. V lost 5 bases, J lost 0 bases, and 7 bases lay in between. This PCR relied on a set of 60 Vbeta primers and 13 Jbeta primers. The assay was immunoSEQ multiplex PCR, and TCRdb's table has in-frame clones only and misses some. The sample has roughly 160,000 clones, 75% to 90% seen once. The rearrangement uses TRBV19 and TRBJ1-2, with a tentative D call TRBD1 (5 bases). The specimen sequenced was PBMCs. This receptor was identified in a man under 40 in good health and CMV-seronegative. The CDR3 region has the DNA TGTGCCAGTAGTGACAGATCTAACTATGGCTACACCTTC. It translates to CASSDRSNYGYTF.